The 10 T cell receptor beta chains below come from one sample, sequenced in a study of blood T cell repertoires in COVID-19. Generated by immunoSEQ multiplex PCR, the TCRdb table keeps only in-frame clones and is missing some. The table shows roughly 200,000 clones, with more than 70% occurring only once. Sequenced material: PBMCs or T cells enriched from blood (not recorded which). The receptors stem from a woman aged 30 to 39 who had recovered from COVID-19.

The chain links TRBV6-5 to TRBJ1-6; D may be TRBD1 (6 bases). This CDR3 has 13 amino acids. Trimming shortened V by 9 bases and J by 5 bases, and 11 bases separated the two germline ends. Germline loops: CDR1 MNHEY, CDR2 SVGAGI. The CDR3 protein is CASTRGDNSPLHF. For the CDR3, the DNA is TGTGCCAGTACCAGGGGCGATAATTCACCCCTCCACTTT.

The sample holds a few counts of this clone. The V and J genes are TRBV6-5 and TRBJ1-2; 7 nucleotides line up with TRBD1. Germline loops: CDR1 MNHEY, CDR2 SVGAGI. The junction had 7 bases not matched to a gene; V was cut back by 8 bases and J by 1 base. This CDR3 comprises 14 residues. CDR3 sequence (DNA): TGTGCCAGCCGAAAGACAGGGCTTAACTATGGCTACACCTTC. Protein: CASRKTGLNYGYTF.

V usage is TRBV10-3 and J usage is TRBJ1-1; TRBD1 matches at 7 bases. V was pared by 4 bases and J by 4 bases, with 3 bases of the junction left unmatched. Germline V gene sequence: CDR1 ENHRY, CDR2 SYGVKD. The CDR3 runs 13 residues. CDR3 region: CAISVQGPTEAFF. The DNA for the CDR3 is TGTGCCATCAGTGTACAGGGGCCCACTGAAGCTTTCTTT.

The rearrangement links TRBV4-1 to TRBJ2-7, with D possibly TRBD2 on 6 matching bases. Germline lookup yields CDR1 MGHRA and CDR2 YSYEKL. CDR3 size: 18 residues. V dropped 5 bases and J dropped 2 bases, with 25 bases sitting between them. CDR3 in DNA: TGCGCCAGCAGCTCGGGACTTTTAAGGAGCGGACCTACCTACGAGCAGTACTTC. It codes for CASSSGLLRSGPTYEQYF.

The V call is TRBV7-2, the J call TRBJ1-2, with TRBD1 matching over 8 bases. Trimming cost V 5 bases and J 3 bases; bases outside gene matches: 5. CDR1 and CDR2 from the germline V gene are SGHTA and FQGNSA. This CDR3 is built from 14 residues. CDR3 sequence reads: CASSPGTGDYGYTF. The CDR3 nucleotides are TGTGCCAGCAGCCCCGGGACAGGAGACTATGGCTACACCTTC.

The J gene is TRBJ2-6, the V gene TRBV5-1; D gene unclear. The V gene lost 1 base and the J gene lost 0 bases, with 5 bases spanning the gap. The CDR3 has 15 residues. Looked up from germline, CDR1 is SGHRS and CDR2 is YFSETQ. This CDR3 reads CASSLSVSGANVLTF. CDR3 bases: TGCGCCAGCAGCTTGTCCGTCTCTGGGGCCAACGTCCTGACTTTC.

This rearrangement joins TRBV11-2 to TRBJ2-4; D possibly corresponds to TRBD2 (6 bases). The V end was cut by 0 bases, the J end by 10 bases, with 10 bases between. The germline gives CDR1 SGHAT, CDR2 FQNNGV. The CDR3 has 13 residues. The CDR3 nucleotides are TGTGCCAGCAGCTTAGATCCCCGGGGGATTCAGTACTTC. Translating gives CASSLDPRGIQYF.

The V call is TRBV11-3, the J call TRBJ2-5, with a possible D match to TRBD2 (6 bases). This CDR3 is built from 16 residues. V was trimmed by 5 bases and J by 2 bases, leaving 18 bases between them. CDR1 and CDR2 (germline): SGHNT, YENEEA. This CDR3 is CASSRSGGVKQETQYF. The CDR3 DNA reads as TGTGCCAGCAGCCGCTCCGGGGGAGTAAAACAAGAGACCCAGTACTTC.

This clone appeared once. The V gene is TRBV15, the J gene TRBJ1-1, with a possible D match to TRBD1 (5 bases). Trimming took off 3 bases at V and 1 base at J, with 9 bases between the two ends. CDR1 is LNHNV, CDR2 YYDKDF, per germline (reference sequence). CDR3 length: 14 amino acids. CDR3 nucleotide sequence: TGTGCCACCAGCAGGGACATATCGAACACTGAAGCTTTCTTT. Its translation is CATSRDISNTEAFF.

The J gene is TRBJ2-1, the V gene TRBV24-1; D not certain. The CDR3 runs to 16 residues. V dropped 2 bases and J dropped 2 bases, with 12 bases sitting between them. Germline CDR1 is KGHDR and CDR2 is SFDVKD. The CDR3 nucleotides read TGTGCCACCAGTGATTCCGCTGGCAAGACCTACAATGAGCAGTTCTTC. It translates to CATSDSAGKTYNEQFF.